Following are 21 T cell receptor beta chains from one sample sequenced in a study of T cells after yellow fever vaccination. TCRdb ran MiXCR on the 5' RACE reads and lists one entry per CDR3 protein. The data contain hundreds of thousands of distinct CDR3 sequences, over 4% of them singletons. Here the sequenced sample was PBMCs, taken 5 days after the yellow fever booster vaccination. These receptors all come from a man aged 18-30 years who received the YFV17D yellow fever vaccine.

In its sample, this clonotype was seen a few times. This rearrangement joins TRBV9 to TRBJ2-5, with 8 bases identical to TRBD1. J lost 3 bases, V lost 3 bases, and 1 base had no gene match. The CDR3 spans 13 residues. CDR1 is SGDLS, CDR2 YYNGEE, per germline. The CDR3 nucleotides are TGTGCCAGCAGCGAGGACAGGGAAGAGACCCAGTACTTC. Its translation: CASSEDREETQYF.

In its sample, this clonotype was seen many times. The rearrangement joins TRBV20-1 to TRBJ2-7; either TRBD1 or TRBD2 may supply D (5 bases each). Germline CDR1 and CDR2: DFQATT and SNEGSKA (reference sequence). V was clipped by 4 bases and J by 7 bases, with 26 bases between them. There are 16 residues in the CDR3. The CDR3 sequence: CSAMGERWGSLREQYF. The CDR3 DNA is TGCAGTGCTATGGGGGAACGTTGGGGATCTCTACGTGAGCAGTACTTC.

This clonotype came up many times. The rearrangement joins TRBV7-8 to TRBJ1-2; 8 nucleotides match TRBD1. With 5 bases clipped from V and 4 bases from J, the junction kept 9 bases outside the gene matches. This CDR3 comprises 15 residues. Germline CDR1 and CDR2: SGHVS and FQNEAQ. In DNA form, the CDR3 reads TGTGCCAGCAGCGCCGGGACAGGAAACTTCTATGGCTACACCTTC. This encodes CASSAGTGNFYGYTF.

This clonotype was detected many times. The rearrangement joins TRBV12-3 or TRBV12-4 to TRBJ2-4, with TRBD2 matching 8 bases. J was trimmed by 9 bases and V by 8 bases; bases with no gene match: 12. This CDR3 region has 14 residues. In nucleotides, the CDR3 is TGTGCCAGCGGCCAGGGACTAGTTTCTGGCATTCAGTACTTC. It specifies CASGQGLVSGIQYF.

This clonotype has a handful of counts. The chain joins TRBV29-1 to TRBJ1-1, with D perhaps TRBD1 (6 bases). Trimming cost V 4 bases and J 2 bases, with 14 bases left between them. The germline CDR1 and CDR2 sequences are SQVTM and ANQGSEA. CDR3 size: 14 residues. CDR3 amino acids: CSVALGQTNTEAFF. The CDR3 DNA is TGCAGCGTTGCACTCGGACAGACCAACACTGAAGCTTTCTTT.

This clonotype was seen more than once but under ten times. The chain employs TRBV12-3 or TRBV12-4 and TRBJ1-5; maybe TRBD1 (6 bases). The CDR3 totals 17 residues. With 2 bases removed from V and 7 bases from J, the gap between germline ends came to 21 bases. The CDR3 region has the DNA TGTGCCAGCAGTTTAACAGGGTGGGGGCCGCAAATCCAGCCCCAGCATTTT. This codes for CASSLTGWGPQIQPQHF.

V usage is TRBV5-1 and J usage is TRBJ2-7; perhaps TRBD1 as D (5 bases). This CDR3 spans 16 amino acids. V was shortened by 4 bases and J by 0 bases, with 17 bases between the two germline ends. Germline-derived CDR1 and CDR2 are SGHRS and YFSETQ. The CDR3 DNA is TGCGCCAGCAGCGTGCACCAGGGCAGACTCTCCTACGAGCAGTACTTC. Encoded protein: CASSVHQGRLSYEQYF.

This chain joins TRBV5-4 and TRBJ1-6; tentative D call: TRBD1 (6 bases). Germline assignment: CDR1 SGHNT and CDR2 YYREEE (reference sequence). V was pared by 2 bases and J by 10 bases, with 13 bases between. The CDR3 spans 14 residues. CDR3 residues: CASSFRATGSPLHF. The CDR3, as DNA: TGTGCCAGCAGCTTCCGGGCCACAGGGTCACCCCTCCACTTT.

This clonotype was seen repeatedly, ten times or more. The CDR3 DNA is TGTGCCAGCAGCTCCCTAGCGGGGGGTTTCTCCTACAATGAGCAGTTCTTC. Translation gives CASSSLAGGFSYNEQFF. The rearrangement joins TRBV4-2 to TRBJ2-1; 11 nucleotides agree with TRBD2. Germline trimming cut 5 bases from V and 0 bases from J; bases unmatched to any gene: 6. The CDR3 totals 17 residues. The germline V gene encodes CDR1 LGHNA and CDR2 YNFKEQ.

Only a few counts were recorded for this clonotype. This chain connects TRBV28 to TRBJ1-5; no clear D gene. The CDR3 loop spans 14 amino acids. CDR1 is MDHEN and CDR2 is SYDVKM in the germline V gene. Deletions cut 2 bases from V and 6 bases from J, with 11 bases between. The CDR3, as DNA: TGTGCCAGCAGTTTAGTAAGGTCGGGTCAGCCCCAGCATTTT. Amino acid sequence: CASSLVRSGQPQHF.

This clonotype was counted ten times or more. The chain is built from TRBV7-3 and TRBJ2-3; 15 nucleotides align to TRBD2. The CDR3 covers 16 residues. Trimming at V came to 5 bases and at J to 4 bases, leaving 4 bases not matched to a gene. Germline V gives CDR1 SGHTA, CDR2 FQGTGA. The CDR3: CASSSGTSGGSDTQYF. CDR3 nucleotide sequence: TGTGCCAGCAGCAGCGGGACTAGCGGGGGGTCAGATACGCAGTATTTT.

This clonotype was found a few times. This chain uses TRBV6-5 with TRBJ1-1, with D possibly being TRBD1 (6 bases). CDR1 is MNHEY and CDR2 is SVGAGI in the germline V gene. V lost 8 bases and J lost 5, with 15 bases in between. CDR3 length: 13 amino acids. Here the CDR3 reads CASSRGQGTEAFF. CDR3 sequence (DNA): TGTGCCAGCTCCCGGGGGCAGGGGACTGAAGCTTTCTTT.

The CDR3 loop is CASSGPGELFF. DNA of the CDR3: TGTGCCAGCAGCGGGCCCGGGGAGCTGTTTTTT. V is TRBV9 and J is TRBJ2-2; D gene uncertain. The CDR3 covers 11 residues. The germline V gene encodes CDR1 SGDLS and CDR2 YYNGEE. The V gene lost 3 bases and the J gene lost 6 bases, with 3 bases spanning the gap.

This clonotype was counted at least ten times. The chain uses TRBV20-1 and TRBJ2-1; D perhaps matches TRBD2 (5 bases). The CDR3 spans 14 residues. CDR1 and CDR2 (germline): DFQATT, SNEGSKA (reference sequence). Trimming took 4 bases from V and 4 from J, leaving 14 bases between them. The CDR3 sequence is CSAKAASPYNEQFF. As DNA, the CDR3 is TGCAGTGCTAAAGCGGCGTCACCTTACAATGAGCAGTTCTTC.

This clonotype was picked up a small number of times. Here the CDR3 reads CASLRGLAYEQYV. The CDR3, as DNA: TGCGCCAGCCTCAGGGGCTTGGCCTACGAGCAGTACGTC. The chain employs TRBV5-1 and TRBJ2-7, with D perhaps matching TRBD1 (6 bases). Germline-derived CDR1 and CDR2 are SGHRS and YFSETQ. The ends were cut back, 7 bases at V and 2 bases at J, with 13 bases in the middle. The CDR3 contains 13 residues.

The table lists this clonotype with a few counts. This chain joins TRBV7-8 and TRBJ2-7; 9 bases line up with TRBD2. This CDR3 comprises 15 residues. Germline assignment: CDR1 SGHVS and CDR2 FQNEAQ. V shed 3 bases and J 3 bases; nucleotides not matched to a gene: 6. This CDR3 is CASSFQIAGVYEQYF. In DNA form, the CDR3 reads TGTGCCAGCAGCTTTCAGATAGCGGGGGTCTACGAGCAGTACTTC.

This clonotype was observed many times. V and J are TRBV7-9 and TRBJ2-5; 10 nucleotides line up with TRBD1. The CDR3 loop spans 15 amino acids. Germline V gives CDR1 SEHNR, CDR2 FQNEAQ (reference sequence). The trim removed 5 bases at V and 5 bases at J, leaving 8 bases unmatched. The CDR3 region is CASSDGTGAGETQYF. In nucleotides, the CDR3 is TGTGCCAGCAGCGACGGGACAGGGGCTGGGGAGACCCAGTACTTC.

The chain joins TRBV5-5 to TRBJ1-1, with a possible D match to TRBD1 (5 bases). CDR1 and CDR2 from the germline V gene are SGHKS and YYEKEE (reference sequence). The V end was cut by 1 base, the J end by 6 bases, with 7 bases between. This CDR3 region has 12 residues. The CDR3 spells CASSLWGAEAFF. CDR3 DNA: TGTGCCAGCAGCTTGTGGGGCGCTGAAGCTTTCTTT. Looking up the rest from reference TRBV5-5 and TRBJ1-1 gives the full variable domain: DAGVTQSPTHLIKTRGQQVTLRCSPISGHKSVSWYQQVLGQGPQFIFQYYEKEERGRGNFPDRFSARQFPNYSSELNVNALLLGDSALYLCASSLWGAEAFFGQGTRLTVV.

In its sample, this clonotype was seen a few times. The gene calls are TRBV7-9 and TRBJ1-4; 11 positions match TRBD1. The CDR3 runs 16 residues. The trim removed 5 bases at V and 8 bases at J, leaving 10 bases unmatched. Germline CDR1 SEHNR, CDR2 FQNEAQ (reference sequence). For the CDR3, the DNA is TGTGCCAGCAGCCCTGCCGGGACAGGGGGAAGCGAAAAACTGTTTTTT. This translates into CASSPAGTGGSEKLFF. Together with reference TRBV7-9 and TRBJ1-4, the CDR3 gives the full variable domain: DTGVSQNPRHKITKRGQNVTFRCDPISEHNRLYWYRQTLGQGPEFLTYFQNEAQLEKSRLLSDRFSAERPKGSFSTLEIQRTEQGDSAMYLCASSPAGTGGSEKLFFGSGTQLSVL.

There are many counts of this clonotype. This chain connects TRBV4-1 to TRBJ1-5, with 9 bases aligning to TRBD1. CDR3 size: 17 residues. V shed 3 bases and J 12 bases; nucleotides not matched to a gene: 18. Looked up from germline, CDR1 is MGHRA and CDR2 is YSYEKL. The CDR3 here is CASSHAWDRAGPVRQHF. CDR3 DNA: TGCGCCAGCAGCCATGCCTGGGACAGGGCAGGCCCGGTACGCCAGCATTTT.

The rearrangement links TRBV28 to TRBJ2-7; D is tentatively TRBD1 or TRBD2 (5 bases each). The CDR3 has 12 residues. Germline V lookup: CDR1 MDHEN, CDR2 SYDVKM. V was trimmed by 6 bases and J by 7 bases, leaving 13 bases between them. CDR3 protein: CASSLGTGEQYV. The CDR3 DNA reads as TGTGCCAGCAGCCTCGGGACCGGGGAGCAGTACGTC.